The clone carrying this T cell receptor (beta chain) has a count of ten or more. Its cognate antigen is unknown. This specimen comes from a study of naive and memory T cell subsets. Findings and limits, study-wide: Clonotypes here are unpaired alpha or beta chain sequences. Over 95% of naive TCR sequences appeared only once after error correction, unlike memory subsets. Naive and memory repertoire findings lacked a ground truth for validation.

Trimming took off 2 bases at V and 5 bases at J, with 10 bases between the two ends. The CDR3 is 13 amino acids. Germline loops: CDR1 MNHNY, CDR2 SVGAGI (reference sequence). Both TRBC1 and TRBC2 were covered by a beta constant-region primer of two equimolar oligonucleotides. Four rounds of PCR amplified the ligated cDNA using nested alpha and beta constant-region primers plus SP2. TCRdb re-called the UMI-ligation and nested PCR reads with MiXCR, one entry per CDR3 protein. Among approximately 16,000 distinct CDR3 sequences listed, around 9% were seen once. The gene calls are TRBV6-6 and TRBJ2-7; a possible D gene is TRBD2 (5 bases). The TCR sequence derives from a human donor in good health. The sequencing input was central memory CD8+ T cells from blood. CDR3: CASSYRESDEQYF. CDR3 nucleotides: TGTGCCAGCAGTTACAGGGAGTCGGACGAGCAGTACTTC.